The 22 T cell receptor beta chains below come from one sample, sequenced in a study of breast tumors, draining lymph nodes, adjacent tissues. TCRdb re-analysed the multiplex PCR reads in MiXCR, keeping a single row per CDR3 protein. This sample has 15,000 to 16,000 distinct CDR3 sequences, with around 50% found just once. Sequences were obtained from tumor-adjacent breast tissue. Receptors were obtained from a female donor with breast cancer. Some clones in this sample may be carry-over from other donors' samples.

In its sample, this clonotype was seen a few times. CDR3 sequence reads: CASSGFSNQPQHF. The CDR3 DNA is TGTGCCAGTTCGGGTTTTAGCAATCAGCCCCAGCATTTT. This chain links TRBV19 with TRBJ1-5, with no clear D. The germline V gene has CDR1 LNHDA and CDR2 SQIVND (reference sequence). This CDR3 contains 13 residues. Between the trimmed V and J ends, which lost 8 bases and 0 bases, there was a span of 8 bases.

The CDR3 nucleotides are TGTGCCAGCAGCCTACAGGGGACGGGCTACACCTTC. This translates into CASSLQGTGYTF. V gene TRBV5-4 combines with J gene TRBJ1-2; 7 bases are shared with TRBD1. The V gene end was trimmed by 4 bases and the J gene end by 8 bases; junction bases not matched to a gene: 5. The CDR3 length is 12 residues. CDR1 and CDR2 (germline): SGHNT, YYREEE (reference sequence).

The chain couples TRBV9 to TRBJ2-5, with TRBD2 identical over 7 bases. V lost 3 bases, J lost 2 bases, and 10 bases stayed unmatched. The CDR3 is made up of 16 amino acids. CDR1 SGDLS and CDR2 YYNGEE come from the germline V gene. The CDR3 sequence: CASSGKTSRSQETQYF. In DNA, the CDR3 is TGTGCCAGCAGCGGCAAGACTAGCCGCTCTCAAGAGACCCAGTACTTC.

This chain joins TRBV19 and TRBJ1-3, with TRBD1 matching over 7 bases. The CDR3 sequence is 15 residues long. Germline V CDR1 and CDR2: LNHDA, SQIVND (reference sequence). V lost 3 bases and J lost 3; bases outside the gene matches: 5. CDR3 coding DNA: TGTGCCAGTAGTATCCCGACAGGGAATGGAAACACCATATATTTT. As protein: CASSIPTGNGNTIYF.

The chain recombines TRBV25-1 with TRBJ2-1; 7 positions match TRBD1. The CDR3 contains 16 residues. V lost 6 bases, J lost 2 bases, and 10 bases stayed unmatched. Germline V gene data show CDR1 as MGHDK and CDR2 as SYGVNS. DNA for the CDR3: TGTGCCAGCAGGGGGACAGAGGGACAAGCCTACAATGAGCAGTTCTTC. It is translated as CASRGTEGQAYNEQFF.

This clonotype was counted at least ten times. The gene calls are TRBV7-2 and TRBJ1-1; the D is unclear. Germline CDR1 reads SGHTA; CDR2 reads FQGNSA. This CDR3 comprises 12 residues. The V end lost 3 bases, the J end lost 1 base, and 3 bases lay between the germline ends. Written as DNA, the CDR3 is TGTGCCAGCAGCTTTAGGAACACTGAAGCTTTCTTT. Translation gives CASSFRNTEAFF.

This clonotype was observed many times. A much more abundant neighbour one base away suggests this may be a read error. The rearrangement uses TRBV20-1 and TRBJ2-5, with unresolved D. CDR3 length: 11 residues. From germline, CDR1 is DFQATT and CDR2 SNEGSKA (reference sequence). The CDR3 spells CSARVQETQSF. The CDR3 DNA reads as TGCAGTGCTAGAGTACAAGAGACCCAGTCCTTC.

This clonotype came up many times. The chain has TRBV6-4 and TRBJ2-1, with D possibly TRBD2 on 5 matching bases. The germline gives CDR1 MRHNA, CDR2 SNTAGT. Trimming cost V 5 bases and J 5 bases, with 16 bases left between them. The CDR3 extends over 15 amino acids. The CDR3 sequence: CASSPTGNRNNEQFF. CDR3 bases: TGTGCCAGCAGTCCCACGGGGAATAGGAACAATGAGCAGTTCTTC.

This clonotype was seen once. The V call is TRBV29-1, the J call TRBJ2-1; 7 nucleotides align to TRBD1. The V gene end was trimmed by 3 bases and the J gene end by 0 bases; junction bases not matched to a gene: 5. Germline V lookup: CDR1 SQVTM, CDR2 ANQGSEA. This CDR3 contains 15 residues. The CDR3 DNA is TGCAGCGTTGAGGTATGGGACAGCTCCTACAATGAGCAGTTCTTC. This translates into CSVEVWDSSYNEQFF.

This clonotype appeared a single time. The gene calls are TRBV12-3 or TRBV12-4 and TRBJ1-5, with 7 bases lining up with TRBD1. CDR3 length: 19 residues. V was pared by 6 bases and J by 0 bases, with 17 bases of the junction left unmatched. CDR3 sequence reads: CASSPFLGRGEYSNQPQHF. The CDR3, as DNA: TGTGCCAGCAGCCCCTTCTTGGGCAGGGGGGAGTATAGCAATCAGCCCCAGCATTTT.

This clonotype was seen only once. The V call is TRBV7-9, the J call TRBJ2-7, with 8 positions matching TRBD2. Per the germline V gene, CDR1 is SEHNR and CDR2 is FQNEAQ (reference sequence). V was pared by 4 bases and J by 2 bases, with 7 bases of the junction left unmatched. This CDR3 region has 15 residues. CDR3 residues: CASSSPLAGTYEQYF. In nucleotides, the CDR3 is TGTGCCAGCAGCTCCCCCCTAGCGGGCACCTACGAGCAGTACTTC. The variable domain in full, completed from reference TRBV7-9 and TRBJ2-7, reads DTGVSQNPRHKITKRGQNVTFRCDPISEHNRLYWYRQTLGQGPEFLTYFQNEAQLEKSRLLSDRFSAERPKGSFSTLEIQRTEQGDSAMYLCASSSPLAGTYEQYFGPGTRLTVT.

This clonotype was observed at least ten times. The junction and the germline gene differ at one end; a read error may be behind it. V usage is TRBV6-1 and J usage is TRBJ1-2; maybe TRBD1 (5 bases). Germline CDR1 reads MNHNS; CDR2 reads SASEGT. CDR3 size: 15 residues. The CDR3 is CASRGYGGRNDGYTF. As DNA, the CDR3 is TGTGCCAGCAGGGGATATGGGGGACGTAACGATGGCTACACCTTC.

The gene calls are TRBV10-3 and TRBJ2-6; possibly TRBD2 for D (6 bases). Germline V gene lookup returns CDR1 ENHRY and CDR2 SYGVKD. The ends were cut back, 6 bases at V and 1 base at J, with 10 bases in the middle. The CDR3 length is 15 residues. The CDR3 spells CAIRASESGANVLTF. In nucleotides, the CDR3 is TGTGCCATCAGGGCTAGCGAGTCTGGGGCCAACGTCCTGACTTTC.

In its sample, this clonotype was seen many times. The chain joins TRBV11-2 to TRBJ2-5; 13 positions match TRBD2. After removal of 3 bases from V and 5 bases from J, the junction contained 12 bases not matched to a gene. The CDR3 covers 18 residues. The germline gives CDR1 SGHAT, CDR2 FQNNGV. CDR3 DNA: TGTGCCAGCAGCTTCCGACAGATGGGACTAGCGGGATCGGAGACCCAGTACTTC. The encoded protein is CASSFRQMGLAGSETQYF.

In its sample, this clonotype was seen many times. V is TRBV6-2 or TRBV6-3 and J is TRBJ1-3; possibly TRBD1 for D (5 bases). With 5 bases removed from V and 4 bases from J, the gap between germline ends came to 15 bases. The CDR3 runs to 15 residues. Germline V gene data show CDR1 as MNHEY and CDR2 as SVGEGT. This CDR3 reads CASSLGAARGNTIYF. CDR3 nucleotides: TGTGCCAGCAGTCTAGGGGCGGCTCGAGGAAACACCATATATTTT.

Worth noting for this clonotype: A much larger clone lies one base from this, so it may be a read error. CDR3 sequence reads: CASTESPGQGGEALF. CDR3 DNA: TGTGCCAGCACCGAATCCCCCGGGCAGGGGGGTGAAGCTCTCTTT. The V and J genes are TRBV7-9 and TRBJ1-1, with 7 bases aligning to TRBD1. Germline loops: CDR1 SEHNR, CDR2 FQNEAQ (reference sequence). The CDR3 has 15 amino acids.

Judged by abundance, this clonotype is medium-sized (0.01 to 0.1%). The V gene is TRBV20-1, the J gene TRBJ2-1; 10 bases agree with TRBD2. V lost 3 bases, J lost 8 bases, and 10 bases stayed unmatched. Germline CDR1 DFQATT, CDR2 SNEGSKA (reference sequence). CDR3 size: 15 residues. The CDR3 bases are TGCAGTGCTAGGAAAGAACTAGCGGGATGGGATGAGCAGTTCTTC. Translating gives CSARKELAGWDEQFF.

This clonotype came up many times. V is TRBV5-1 and J is TRBJ2-1, with unresolved D. This CDR3 is 13 amino acids long. Germline V gene lookup returns CDR1 SGHRS and CDR2 YFSETQ. Trimming pared 6 bases from V and 9 bases from J, leaving 16 bases between. The CDR3 sequence is CASTSRNYGEQFF. The CDR3 nucleotides are TGCGCCAGCACTTCCCGGAATTACGGTGAGCAGTTCTTC.

This clonotype has ten or more counts. The chain uses TRBV6-5 and TRBJ2-2, with a possible D match to TRBD2 (6 bases). V was pared by 5 bases and J by 6 bases, with 10 bases between. The CDR3 sequence is 13 residues long. Germline V gives CDR1 MNHEY, CDR2 SVGAGI. CDR3 sequence reads: CASSRGGAGELFF. CDR3 coding DNA: TGTGCCAGCAGTAGGGGAGGCGCCGGGGAGCTGTTTTTT.

This clonotype is medium-sized in the sample. V is TRBV5-8 and J is TRBJ2-3, with 10 positions matching TRBD2. The V gene's germline CDR1 is SGHTS and CDR2 YDEGEE. Trimming at V came to 2 bases and at J to 3 bases, leaving 6 bases not matched to a gene. The CDR3 is made up of 16 amino acids. The CDR3 region is CASSFGTSVDTDTQYF. CDR3 DNA: TGTGCCAGCAGCTTTGGGACTAGCGTCGATACAGATACGCAGTATTTT.

The chain's CDR3 is CAISESMAGSYEQYF. In DNA, the CDR3 is TGTGCCATCAGTGAGTCGATGGCTGGCTCCTACGAGCAGTACTTC. V is TRBV10-3 and J is TRBJ2-7; D ambiguous. Per germline, CDR1 ENHRY and CDR2 SYGVKD. There are 15 residues in the CDR3. Trimming left V 0 bases short and J 0 bases short, with 9 bases between.

Within the sample, this clonotype is medium-sized. The V and J genes are TRBV20-1 and TRBJ2-1, with 10 bases fitting TRBD2. The CDR3 loop spans 15 amino acids. The V segment lost 1 base and the J segment 7 bases; nucleotides outside the gene matches: 7. From germline, CDR1 is DFQATT and CDR2 SNEGSKA (reference sequence). Here the CDR3 DNA reads TGCAGTGCTAGAGGCCCGGGACTAGCGTCAAATGAGCAGTTCTTC. This gives the protein CSARGPGLASNEQFF.